A single sample is the source of the 13 T cell receptor beta chains below, sequenced in a study of T cell responses to AZD1222 COVID-19 vaccine. TCRdb's copy holds only in-frame clones and misses some; the assay was immunoSEQ multiplex PCR. The profile shows around 61,000 clones, roughly 85% of them singletons. Sequencing was performed on peripheral blood, taken on day 0 of AZD1222 vaccination. The receptors were sampled from an adult in good health.

V is TRBV4-2 and J is TRBJ2-1, with 15 positions matching TRBD2. The V gene's germline CDR1 is LGHNA and CDR2 YNFKEQ. V was clipped by 1 base and J by 2 bases; unmatched bases: 0. The CDR3 runs to 17 residues. The CDR3 DNA is TGTGCCAGCAGCCAAGGGACTAGCGGGGGGGCCTACAATGAGCAGTTCTTC. The encoded protein is CASSQGTSGGAYNEQFF.

The chain uses TRBV3-1 (or the pseudogene TRBV3-2) and TRBJ1-6; D is unclear. This CDR3 has 14 amino acids. V gave up 4 bases and J gave up 5 bases, with 9 bases separating them. CDR1 and CDR2 (germline): LGHDT, YNNKEL (reference sequence). Here the CDR3 DNA reads TGTGCCAGCAGCCCCGTGCAGGATAATTCACCCCTCCACTTT. Translated: CASSPVQDNSPLHF.

The chain employs TRBV6-5 and TRBJ2-2; TRBD2 aligns across 9 bases. The J segment lost 5 bases and the V segment lost 7 bases, leaving 8 bases of the junction unmatched. CDR3 length equals 15 residues. Germline CDR1 reads MNHEY; CDR2 reads SVGAGI. CDR3 nucleotides: TGTGCCAGCACCCCCGGAGGACTAGCGACCGGGGAGCTGTTTTTT. Its translation is CASTPGGLATGELFF.

The chain employs TRBV29-1 and TRBJ1-1, with D tentatively TRBD1 (6 bases). Trimming shortened V by 8 bases and J by 0 bases, and 13 bases separated the two germline ends. This CDR3 is 13 amino acids long. Germline values: CDR1 SQVTM, CDR2 ANQGSEA. CDR3 in DNA: TGCAGCTCCGGGGGCGGGGTGAACACTGAAGCTTTCTTT. Translating it yields CSSGGGVNTEAFF.

The chain uses TRBV28 and TRBJ2-2; 7 bases match TRBD1. Unmatched junction bases numbered 13, after V lost 6 bases and J lost 3 bases. This CDR3 is built from 17 residues. Germline CDR1 and CDR2: MDHEN and SYDVKM. CDR3 DNA sequence: TGTGCCAGCAGCACGAGCTGGACAGGTGGGCACACCGGGGAGCTGTTTTTT. It specifies CASSTSWTGGHTGELFF. The full variable domain, in which reference TRBV28 and TRBJ2-2 provide the parts outside the CDR3, is DVKVTQSSRYLVKRTGEKVFLECVQDMDHENMFWYRQDPGLGLRLIYFSYDVKMKEKGDIPEGYSVSREKKERFSLILESASTNQTSMYLCASSTSWTGGHTGELFFGEGSRLTVL.

The V gene is TRBV11-2, the J gene TRBJ2-2; D is unclear. V lost 3 bases, J lost 0 bases, and 11 bases lay in between. CDR1 SGHAT and CDR2 FQNNGV come from the germline V gene. The CDR3 covers 16 residues. The CDR3 protein is CASSFRRIANTGELFF. The CDR3 bases are TGTGCCAGCAGCTTCAGGAGAATCGCGAACACCGGGGAGCTGTTTTTT.

The V gene is TRBV5-4, the J gene TRBJ1-2; 8 nucleotides agree with TRBD1. The CDR3 runs to 16 residues. Per the germline V gene, CDR1 is SGHNT and CDR2 is YYREEE (reference sequence). V lost 2 bases to trimming and J lost 7 bases; unmatched junction nucleotides: 13. The CDR3 DNA reads TGTGCCAGCAGCTTCCCCGCAGGGGGCGATTTAAGTGGCTACACCTTC. As protein: CASSFPAGGDLSGYTF.

This sequence joins TRBV6-1 and TRBJ1-3; D is unclear. The CDR3 loop spans 14 amino acids. V gave up 3 bases and J gave up 0 bases, with 6 bases separating them. The germline gives CDR1 MNHNS, CDR2 SASEGT. CDR3 bases: TGTGCCAGCAGTGACGGGATCTCTGGAAACACCATATATTTT. The encoded protein is CASSDGISGNTIYF.

The V and J genes are TRBV18 and TRBJ2-1; D is uncertain. Looked up from germline, CDR1 is KGHSH and CDR2 is LQKENI. This CDR3 has 11 amino acids. Between the trimmed V and J ends, which lost 3 bases and 5 bases, there was a span of 2 bases. The CDR3 region has the DNA TGTGCCAGCTCACCCGACAATGAGCAGTTCTTC. Its protein is CASSPDNEQFF.

This clone came up a few times. This chain joins TRBV2 and TRBJ2-3, with D maybe TRBD2 (6 bases). The germline gives CDR1 SNHLY, CDR2 FYNNEI. Trimming took off 4 bases at V and 7 bases at J, with 12 bases between the two ends. This CDR3 contains 13 residues. The CDR3 loop is CASSVVRENTQYF. The DNA of the CDR3 is TGTGCCAGCAGTGTTGTCCGGGAGAATACGCAGTATTTT.

The chain joins TRBV5-1 to TRBJ2-2; D is undetermined. Per the germline V gene, CDR1 is SGHRS and CDR2 is YFSETQ. V gave up 0 bases and J gave up 9 bases, with 18 bases separating them. The CDR3 has 16 residues. Written as DNA, the CDR3 is TGCGCCAGCAGCTTGGGGGCCCAACCGTCGGCCCGGGAGCTGTTTTTT. The encoded protein is CASSLGAQPSARELFF.

This sequence joins TRBV3-1 (or the pseudogene TRBV3-2) and TRBJ1-4; 11 nucleotides align to TRBD1. V dropped 3 bases and J dropped 0; count of bases not matched to a gene: 6. From germline, CDR1 is LGHDT and CDR2 YNNKEL (reference sequence). The CDR3 totals 18 residues. The CDR3 is CASSQSWDRGATNEKLFF. CDR3 nucleotide sequence: TGTGCCAGCAGCCAGTCTTGGGACAGGGGGGCAACTAATGAAAAACTGTTTTTT.

This clone was seen only once. The V call is TRBV6-2 or TRBV6-3, the J call TRBJ1-1; 7 bases line up with TRBD1. Trimming removed 2 bases from V and 4 bases from J; junction bases left unmatched: 10. The CDR3 has 16 amino acids. The germline V gene has CDR1 MNHEY and CDR2 SVGEGT. The CDR3 bases are TGTGCCAGCAGTTACGGCCGACAGGGTTTAGGCACTGAAGCTTTCTTT. As protein: CASSYGRQGLGTEAFF.